This T cell receptor beta chain came from a study of blood T cell repertoires in COVID-19. Here immunoSEQ multiplex PCR was the method, and the copy in TCRdb shows in-frame clones only, minus some. The data show tens of thousands of clones, 82% seen once. The CDR3 consists of 15 residues. CDR1 MDHEN and CDR2 SYDVKM come from the germline V gene. V was pared by 5 bases and J by 4 bases, with 8 bases of the junction left unmatched. The J gene is TRBJ1-1, the V gene TRBV28; 9 nucleotides match TRBD1. This clonotype was sampled from a man aged 50-60 years with active or convalescent COVID-19. Source material: peripheral blood. CDR3 in DNA: TGTGCCAGCAGTGCGGAACAGGGGGCGGTCACTGAAGCTTTCTTT. This sequence encodes CASSAEQGAVTEAFF.